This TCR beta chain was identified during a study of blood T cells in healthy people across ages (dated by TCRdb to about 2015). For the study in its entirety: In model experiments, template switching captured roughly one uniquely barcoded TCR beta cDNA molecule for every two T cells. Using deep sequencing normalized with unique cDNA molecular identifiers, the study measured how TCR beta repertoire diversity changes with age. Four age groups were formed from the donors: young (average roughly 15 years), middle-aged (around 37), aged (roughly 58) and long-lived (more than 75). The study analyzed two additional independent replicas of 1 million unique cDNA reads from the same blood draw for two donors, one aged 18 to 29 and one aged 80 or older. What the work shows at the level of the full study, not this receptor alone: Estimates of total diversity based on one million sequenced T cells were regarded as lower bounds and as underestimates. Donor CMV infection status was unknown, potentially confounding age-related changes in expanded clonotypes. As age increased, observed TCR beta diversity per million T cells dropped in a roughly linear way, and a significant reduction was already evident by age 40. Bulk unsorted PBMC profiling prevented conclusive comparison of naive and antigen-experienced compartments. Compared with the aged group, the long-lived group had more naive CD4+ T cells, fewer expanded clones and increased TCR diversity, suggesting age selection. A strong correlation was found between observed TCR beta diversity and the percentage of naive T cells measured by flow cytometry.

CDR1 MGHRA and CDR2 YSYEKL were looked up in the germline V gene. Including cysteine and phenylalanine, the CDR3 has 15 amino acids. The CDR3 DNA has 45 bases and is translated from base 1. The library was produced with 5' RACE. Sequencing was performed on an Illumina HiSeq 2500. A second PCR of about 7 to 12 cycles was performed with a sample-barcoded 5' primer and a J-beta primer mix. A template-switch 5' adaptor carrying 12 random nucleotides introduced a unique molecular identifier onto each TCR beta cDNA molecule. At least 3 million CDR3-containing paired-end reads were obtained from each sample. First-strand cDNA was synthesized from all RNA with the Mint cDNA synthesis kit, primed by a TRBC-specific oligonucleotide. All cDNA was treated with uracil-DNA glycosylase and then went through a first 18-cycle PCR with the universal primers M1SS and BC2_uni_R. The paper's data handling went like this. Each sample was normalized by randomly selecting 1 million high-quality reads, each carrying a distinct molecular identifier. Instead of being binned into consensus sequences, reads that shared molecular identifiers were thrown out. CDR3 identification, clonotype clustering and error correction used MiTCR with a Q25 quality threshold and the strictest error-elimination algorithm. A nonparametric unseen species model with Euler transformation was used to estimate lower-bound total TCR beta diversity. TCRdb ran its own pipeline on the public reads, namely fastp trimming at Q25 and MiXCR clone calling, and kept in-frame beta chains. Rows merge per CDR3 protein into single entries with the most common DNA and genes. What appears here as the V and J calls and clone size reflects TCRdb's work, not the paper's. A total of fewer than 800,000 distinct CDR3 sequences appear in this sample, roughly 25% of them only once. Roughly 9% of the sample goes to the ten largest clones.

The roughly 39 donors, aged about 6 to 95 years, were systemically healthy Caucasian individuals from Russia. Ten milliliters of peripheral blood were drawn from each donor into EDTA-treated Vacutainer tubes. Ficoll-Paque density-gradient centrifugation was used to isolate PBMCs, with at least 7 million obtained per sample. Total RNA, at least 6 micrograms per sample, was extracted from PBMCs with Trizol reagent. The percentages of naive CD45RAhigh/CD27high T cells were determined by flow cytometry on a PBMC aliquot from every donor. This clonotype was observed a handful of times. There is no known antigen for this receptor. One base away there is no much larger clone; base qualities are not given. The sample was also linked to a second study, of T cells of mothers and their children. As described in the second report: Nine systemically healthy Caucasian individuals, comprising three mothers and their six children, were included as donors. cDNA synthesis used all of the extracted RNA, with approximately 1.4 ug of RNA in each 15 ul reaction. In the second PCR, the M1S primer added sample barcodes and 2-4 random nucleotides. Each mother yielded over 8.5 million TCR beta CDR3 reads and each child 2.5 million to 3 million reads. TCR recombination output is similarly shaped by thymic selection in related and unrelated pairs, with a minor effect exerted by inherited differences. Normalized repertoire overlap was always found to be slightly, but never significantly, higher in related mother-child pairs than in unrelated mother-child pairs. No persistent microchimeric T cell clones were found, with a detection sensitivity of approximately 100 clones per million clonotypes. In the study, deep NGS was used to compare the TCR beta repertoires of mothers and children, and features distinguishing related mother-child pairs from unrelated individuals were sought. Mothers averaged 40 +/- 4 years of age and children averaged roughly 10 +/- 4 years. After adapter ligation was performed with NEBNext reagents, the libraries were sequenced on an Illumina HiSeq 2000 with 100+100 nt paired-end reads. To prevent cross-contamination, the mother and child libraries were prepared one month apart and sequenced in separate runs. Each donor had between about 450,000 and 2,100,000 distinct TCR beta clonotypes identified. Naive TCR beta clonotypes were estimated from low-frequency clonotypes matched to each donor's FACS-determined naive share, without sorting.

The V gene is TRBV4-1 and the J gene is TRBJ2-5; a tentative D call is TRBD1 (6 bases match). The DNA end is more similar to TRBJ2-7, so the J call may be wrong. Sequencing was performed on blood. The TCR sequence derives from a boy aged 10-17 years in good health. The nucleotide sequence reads TGCGCCAGCAGCCAACCAGGGGCGACCTCCTACGAGCAGTACTTC. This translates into CASSQPGATSYEQYF.